These 23 T cell receptor beta chains share one sample of origin, sequenced in a study of blood T cell repertoires in COVID-19. The assay was immunoSEQ multiplex PCR, and TCRdb's table has in-frame clones only and misses some. The profile shows more than 300,000 clones, roughly 90% of them singletons. Source material: peripheral blood. Every receptor here comes from a man between 18 and 29 years old who had recovered from COVID-19.

The gene calls are TRBV5-6 and TRBJ1-1; tentative D call: TRBD1 (5 bases). CDR1 is SGHDT, CDR2 YYEEEE, per germline. V lost 2 bases to trimming and J lost 3 bases, with 11 bases between them. The CDR3 is made up of 14 amino acids. CDR3 in amino acids: CASSLRQGDTEAFF. The DNA of the CDR3 is TGTGCCAGCAGCTTACGGCAGGGTGACACTGAAGCTTTCTTT.

The chain is built from TRBV19 and TRBJ1-2; the D is unclear. CDR1 and CDR2 from the germline V gene are LNHDA and SQIVND (reference sequence). V was clipped by 5 bases and J by 7 bases, with 14 bases between them. The length of the CDR3 is 13 residues. CDR3 nucleotide sequence: TGTGCCAGTAGTGGCAGGAGGTTAGGTGGCTACACCTTC. Residues: CASSGRRLGGYTF. The full variable domain, rest sourced from reference TRBV19 and TRBJ1-2, is DGGITQSPKYLFRKEGQNVTLSCEQNLNHDAMYWYRQDPGQGLRLIYYSQIVNDFQKGDIAEGYSVSREKKESFPLTVTSAQKNPTAFYLCASSGRRLGGYTFGSGTRLTVV.

The rearrangement joins TRBV19 to TRBJ1-1; 12 nucleotides line up with TRBD1. The J segment lost 5 bases and the V segment lost 3 bases, leaving 10 bases of the junction unmatched. Germline V CDR1 and CDR2: LNHDA, SQIVND (reference sequence). This CDR3 contains 17 residues. The CDR3 DNA sequence: TGTGCCAGTAGTATCGTCGGGACAGGGGGCGCCCGGACTGAAGCTTTCTTT. Translated: CASSIVGTGGARTEAFF.

The chain carries TRBV18 and TRBJ1-5; tentatively, D is TRBD1 (6 bases). The CDR3 contains 14 residues. Germline CDR1 is KGHSH and CDR2 is LQKENI. Trimming cost V 3 bases and J 4 bases, with 10 bases left between them. CDR3 nucleotides: TGTGCCAGCTCACCCAGGACAGTGAATCAGCCCCAGCATTTT. This encodes CASSPRTVNQPQHF.

The chain is built from TRBV29-1 and TRBJ2-7; 7 bases map to TRBD1. The V gene's germline CDR1 is SQVTM and CDR2 ANQGSEA. The CDR3 runs to 12 residues. V was pared by 7 bases and J by 5 bases, with 8 bases of the junction left unmatched. DNA of the CDR3: TGCAGCGCCCAAGACAGGGCCAACGAGCAGTACTTC. Its protein is CSAQDRANEQYF.

This rearrangement joins TRBV19 to TRBJ2-1; possibly TRBD2 for D (6 bases). CDR1 is LNHDA and CDR2 is SQIVND in the germline V gene (reference sequence). The CDR3 sequence is 16 residues long. Trimming removed 4 bases from V and 2 bases from J, with 15 bases in between. The CDR3 DNA is TGTGCCAGTAGTACCTGGACGGGGGTCCCCTACAATGAGCAGTTCTTC. This translates into CASSTWTGVPYNEQFF.

The chain employs TRBV5-4 and TRBJ1-3, with no clear D. This CDR3 contains 15 residues. Germline CDR1 is SGHNT and CDR2 is YYREEE (reference sequence). Trimming pared 2 bases from V and 3 bases from J, leaving 12 bases between. CDR3 DNA sequence: TGTGCCAGCAGCTTAGACCCCGGGAGTGGAAACACCATATATTTT. It specifies CASSLDPGSGNTIYF.

J is TRBJ1-2 and V is TRBV7-9; 11 nucleotides align to TRBD1. V lost 7 bases to trimming and J lost 1 base; unmatched junction nucleotides: 11. Germline CDR1 reads SEHNR; CDR2 reads FQNEAQ (reference sequence). The CDR3 is made up of 17 amino acids. CDR3 in amino acids: CASTMRTGGENNYGYTF. DNA of the CDR3: TGTGCCAGCACCATGAGGACAGGGGGCGAGAATAACTATGGCTACACCTTC.

The rearrangement uses TRBV6-2 or TRBV6-3 and TRBJ1-1, with TRBD1 identical over 8 bases. Unmatched junction bases numbered 8, after V lost 6 bases and J lost 5 bases. Germline values: CDR1 MNHEY, CDR2 SVGEGT. The CDR3 is made up of 14 amino acids. The CDR3 DNA reads TGTGCCAGCAGCGCCCGGACAGGGCCAACTGAAGCTTTCTTT. Its protein product is CASSARTGPTEAFF.

This chain connects TRBV7-9 to TRBJ1-5, with D tentatively TRBD1 (6 bases). Germline CDR1 reads SEHNR; CDR2 reads FQNEAQ (reference sequence). The CDR3 contains 14 residues. The V and J ends lost 5 bases and 4 bases respectively, with 12 bases between them. The CDR3 nucleotides are TGTGCCAGCAGCCAAGGGGGGGGAAATCAGCCCCAGCATTTT. Its translation is CASSQGGGNQPQHF.

This clone is a singleton in its sample. The genes are TRBV9 and TRBJ2-7, with D possibly matching TRBD1 (6 bases). Germline CDR1 and CDR2: SGDLS and YYNGEE. Trimming cost V 3 bases and J 3 bases, with 7 bases left between them. This CDR3 region has 12 residues. CDR3 in amino acids: CASSADSYEQYF. Written as DNA, the CDR3 is TGTGCCAGCAGCGCGGACAGCTACGAGCAGTACTTC.

The CDR3 DNA sequence: TGCGCCAGCAGCCAAGAAGTCGGCGGTAGCAATCAGCCCCAGCATTTT. Its protein product is CASSQEVGGSNQPQHF. The rearrangement joins TRBV4-3 to TRBJ1-5; no clear D. The CDR3 loop spans 16 amino acids. Germline V gives CDR1 LGHNA, CDR2 YSLEER. The V end lost 0 bases, the J end lost 0 bases, and 9 bases lay between the germline ends.

This sequence joins TRBV6-5 and TRBJ2-7; 13 bases agree with TRBD2. CDR1 and CDR2 (germline): MNHEY, SVGAGI. There are 15 residues in the CDR3. V was clipped by 6 bases and J by 6 bases; unmatched bases: 8. CDR3 loop: CASSRTSGRALEQYF. The CDR3 DNA reads TGTGCCAGCAGCCGCACTAGCGGGAGGGCCCTCGAGCAGTACTTC.

The rearrangement links TRBV28 to TRBJ2-7; 8 bases fit TRBD2. The germline gives CDR1 MDHEN, CDR2 SYDVKM. The ends lost 1 base at V and 3 bases at J; junction bases unmatched: 5. This CDR3 is 15 amino acids long. This CDR3 is CASSLSSGGIYEQYF. As DNA, the CDR3 is TGTGCCAGCAGTTTATCCAGCGGGGGTATCTACGAGCAGTACTTC.

This clone has just one count. V and J are TRBV5-1 and TRBJ2-1; no reliable D call. This CDR3 region has 12 residues. Per the germline V gene, CDR1 is SGHRS and CDR2 is YFSETQ. Trimming cost V 1 base and J 8 bases, with 7 bases left between them. The CDR3 DNA sequence: TGCGCCAGCAGCTTGTCTCCCCATGAGCAGTTCTTC. The encoded protein is CASSLSPHEQFF. Based on the CDR3 plus reference TRBV5-1 and TRBJ2-1, the full variable domain is KAGVTQTPRYLIKTRGQQVTLSCSPISGHRSVSWYQQTPGQGLQFLFEYFSETQRNKGNFPGRFSGRQFSNSRSEMNVSTLELGDSALYLCASSLSPHEQFFGPGTRLTVL.

The V call is TRBV5-5, the J call TRBJ2-7; tentatively, D is TRBD1 (6 bases). V was cut by 0 bases and J by 1 base, with 11 bases left in between. The CDR3 covers 15 residues. Germline CDR1 reads SGHKS; CDR2 reads YYEKEE (reference sequence). CDR3 loop: CASSLEAGESYEQYF. CDR3 nucleotides: TGTGCCAGCAGCTTGGAGGCAGGGGAATCCTACGAGCAGTACTTC.

The chain is built from TRBV10-3 and TRBJ1-3; D unresolved. This CDR3 is built from 14 residues. Trimming pared 7 bases from V and 8 bases from J, leaving 18 bases between. CDR1 ENHRY and CDR2 SYGVKD come from the germline V gene. The DNA of the CDR3 is TGTGCCATCAACTCGGACTCTAACGCGGACACCATATATTTT. Protein: CAINSDSNADTIYF.

This clone was observed once. The rearrangement uses TRBV7-8 and TRBJ1-1, with 7 bases matching TRBD1. The V and J ends lost 1 base and 0 bases, in that order; junction bases with no gene match: 14. Germline lookup yields CDR1 SGHVS and CDR2 FQNEAQ. This CDR3 is built from 19 residues. CDR3 sequence: CASSLEFENTGTVNTEAFF. The CDR3 DNA reads TGTGCCAGCAGCTTAGAGTTTGAGAACACCGGGACAGTGAACACTGAAGCTTTCTTT.

This chain joins TRBV9 and TRBJ2-1, with D perhaps TRBD1 (6 bases). V gave up 6 bases and J gave up 3 bases, with 16 bases separating them. This CDR3 has 15 residues. Per germline, CDR1 SGDLS and CDR2 YYNGEE. In nucleotides, the CDR3 is TGTGCCAGCAAACGAGAGCCGGACAGCTACAATGAGCAGTTCTTC. As protein: CASKREPDSYNEQFF.

The rearrangement joins TRBV19 to TRBJ2-7; 7 nucleotides match TRBD1. Losses at the gene ends were 5 bases for V and 6 bases for J; bases not matched to a gene: 7. This CDR3 has 13 amino acids. Germline V gives CDR1 LNHDA, CDR2 SQIVND (reference sequence). The CDR3 DNA sequence: TGTGCCAGTAGTCCTCGACAGGGAATCGAGCAGTACTTC. This gives the protein CASSPRQGIEQYF.

The rearrangement links TRBV19 to TRBJ1-5; maybe TRBD1 (5 bases). The V end was cut by 3 bases, the J end by 5 bases, with 14 bases between. The CDR3 covers 15 residues. Germline-derived CDR1 and CDR2 are LNHDA and SQIVND (reference sequence). CDR3 region: CASSILTGGDQPQHF. CDR3 coding DNA: TGTGCCAGTAGTATCCTGACCGGAGGGGATCAGCCCCAGCATTTT.

The V gene is TRBV12-3 or TRBV12-4, the J gene TRBJ2-7; D is uncertain. The V and J ends lost 6 bases and 1 base respectively, with 4 bases between them. The CDR3 spans 11 residues. Here the CDR3 DNA reads TGTGCCAGCAGACAGTCCTACGAGCAGTACTTC. This translates into CASRQSYEQYF.

The chain combines TRBV5-1 with TRBJ1-2, with D possibly matching TRBD1 (6 bases). Germline CDR1 SGHRS, CDR2 YFSETQ. Trimming removed 4 bases from V and 4 bases from J, with 17 bases in between. The length of the CDR3 is 15 residues. CDR3 coding DNA: TGCGCCAGCAGCCTGCAGACACAGGGCCCCTATGGCTACACCTTC. It is translated as CASSLQTQGPYGYTF.